The next 17 T cell receptor beta chains were all read from a single sample in a study of blood T cell repertoires in COVID-19 (dated by TCRdb to about 2020). Library generation was performed with the immunoSEQ multiplex PCR assay. As stored in TCRdb, this immuneACCESS dataset retains in-frame rearrangements with V and J assigned. A fraction of the clones does not appear; measured against another copy, unresolved V genes explain less than half of the discrepancy, and the remainder lacks a known reason. The sample table holds about 180,000 clones, of which about 88% were seen once. Of the sample, approximately 2.9% falls within the top ten clones. Sequenced: peripheral blood. The receptors were gathered from a woman under 40 with active or convalescent COVID-19.

The chain recombines TRBV19 with TRBJ1-1; maybe TRBD1 (6 bases). Trimming took off 5 bases at V and 0 bases at J, with 13 bases between the two ends. Germline V gene data show CDR1 as LNHDA and CDR2 as SQIVND (reference sequence). The CDR3 has 15 amino acids. The DNA of the CDR3 is TGTGCCAGTAGTCCTTGGACAGTCTTGAACACTGAAGCTTTCTTT. This encodes CASSPWTVLNTEAFF. The full variable domain, with the rest looked up from reference TRBV19 and TRBJ1-1, is DGGITQSPKYLFRKEGQNVTLSCEQNLNHDAMYWYRQDPGQGLRLIYYSQIVNDFQKGDIAEGYSVSREKKESFPLTVTSAQKNPTAFYLCASSPWTVLNTEAFFGQGTRLTVV.

The chain recombines TRBV12-3 or TRBV12-4 with TRBJ2-1, with D tentatively TRBD2 (5 bases). V lost 6 bases to trimming and J lost 7 bases, with 10 bases between them. The CDR3 is 12 residues long. The DNA of the CDR3 is TGTGCCAGCAGGGTTGGGAGTAATGAGCAGTTCTTC. Translated: CASRVGSNEQFF.

This rearrangement joins TRBV15 to TRBJ2-1, with 11 bases identical to TRBD1. V gave up 0 bases and J gave up 8 bases; unmatched junction bases: 6. The germline V gene has CDR1 LNHNV and CDR2 YYDKDF (reference sequence). The CDR3 runs to 16 residues. In DNA, the CDR3 is TGTGCCACCAGCAGAGAATCGGGACAGGGGGACGATGAGCAGTTCTTC. Its translation: CATSRESGQGDDEQFF.

The chain is built from TRBV29-1 and TRBJ1-1, with D perhaps TRBD1 (6 bases). The germline V gene has CDR1 SQVTM and CDR2 ANQGSEA. V lost 6 bases to trimming and J lost 11 bases, with 22 bases between them. This CDR3 has 13 residues. In nucleotides, the CDR3 is TGCAGCGTGACCAATGGGGGGGCTATATGGGCTTTCTTT. Its protein product is CSVTNGGAIWAFF.

This chain connects TRBV5-1 to TRBJ2-2; 7 nucleotides match TRBD1. This CDR3 is 16 amino acids long. The V segment lost 5 bases and the J segment 1 base; nucleotides outside the gene matches: 8. CDR1 is SGHRS and CDR2 is YFSETQ in the germline V gene. The CDR3 bases are TGCGCCAGCAGTTTCCAGGGGACAGTGAACACCGGGGAGCTGTTTTTT. It specifies CASSFQGTVNTGELFF.

The rearrangement joins TRBV29-1 to TRBJ2-5, with 11 bases aligning to TRBD1. Germline V CDR1 and CDR2: SQVTM, ANQGSEA. With 5 bases clipped from V and 2 bases from J, the junction kept 4 bases outside the gene matches. The CDR3 consists of 14 residues. For the CDR3, the DNA is TGCAGCGTTTCCGGACAGGGGGCTCAAGAGACCCAGTACTTC. This encodes CSVSGQGAQETQYF. Together with reference TRBV29-1 and TRBJ2-5, the CDR3 gives the full variable domain: SAVISQKPSRDICQRGTSLTIQCQVDSQVTMMFWYRQQPGQSLTLIATANQGSEATYESGFVIDKFPISRPNLTFSTLTVSNMSPEDSSIYLCSVSGQGAQETQYFGPGTRLLVL.

The chain is built from TRBV7-9 and TRBJ1-2; 8 bases agree with TRBD1. V was pared by 5 bases and J by 4 bases, with 9 bases of the junction left unmatched. CDR1 is SEHNR and CDR2 is FQNEAQ in the germline V gene (reference sequence). The CDR3 runs 15 residues. CDR3 coding DNA: TGTGCCAGCAGCGTTAATACCGGGACAGGCTATGGCTACACCTTC. Translation gives CASSVNTGTGYGYTF.

The V gene is TRBV19, the J gene TRBJ2-7; the match to TRBD1 covers 7 bases. The J segment lost 6 bases and the V segment lost 7 bases, leaving 6 bases of the junction unmatched. The germline V gene has CDR1 LNHDA and CDR2 SQIVND (reference sequence). This CDR3 has 12 amino acids. CDR3 residues: CASTNDRAEQYF. The CDR3 DNA sequence: TGTGCCAGTACCAACGACAGGGCCGAGCAGTACTTC.

The rearrangement joins TRBV29-1 to TRBJ1-4; TRBD1 might be the D (5 bases). The CDR3 contains 13 residues. CDR1 is SQVTM, CDR2 ANQGSEA, per germline. Trimming took off 2 bases at V and 7 bases at J, with 11 bases between the two ends. The CDR3 bases are TGCAGCGTTGAACGGGGGAATGGTGAAAAACTGTTTTTT. Translated, it gives CSVERGNGEKLFF.

The genes are TRBV24-1 and TRBJ1-1, with 7 bases that match TRBD1. Germline V gene sequence: CDR1 KGHDR, CDR2 SFDVKD. V shed 3 bases, J shed 6 bases, and the junction held 6 bases outside the gene matches. CDR3 length equals 14 residues. The CDR3 DNA reads as TGTGCCACCAGTGATAATGACAGGGCCGCTGAAGCTTTCTTT. It encodes CATSDNDRAAEAFF.

The CDR3 DNA sequence: TGTGCCAGTAGTAGACAGGGTGGCGGCTACACCTTC. It yields the protein CASSRQGGGYTF. This sequence joins TRBV19 and TRBJ1-2; 7 bases are a match to TRBD1. Per germline, CDR1 LNHDA and CDR2 SQIVND (reference sequence). Losses at the gene ends were 4 bases for V and 8 bases for J; bases not matched to a gene: 4. The CDR3 runs 12 residues.

The J gene is TRBJ1-1, the V gene TRBV27; the D gene is possibly TRBD1 (6 bases). Deletions cut 1 base from V and 6 bases from J, with 15 bases between. The CDR3 runs to 15 residues. Germline V gene data show CDR1 as MNHEY and CDR2 as SMNVEV (reference sequence). The CDR3 nucleotides read TGTGCCAGCAGTTTATACGGATACAGGGATCCTGAAGCTTTCTTT. It is translated as CASSLYGYRDPEAFF.

The chain uses TRBV5-1 and TRBJ2-7, with TRBD2 matching over 14 bases. V shed 9 bases and J 5 bases; nucleotides not matched to a gene: 13. Germline CDR1 SGHRS, CDR2 YFSETQ. The CDR3 runs to 16 residues. In DNA, the CDR3 is TGCGCCACCAAAGGGACTAGCGGGAGCCGATCCGACGAGCAGTACTTC. Translation: CATKGTSGSRSDEQYF.

V usage is TRBV30 and J usage is TRBJ1-1; 12 positions match TRBD1. With 0 bases clipped from V and 9 bases from J, the junction kept 5 bases outside the gene matches. Germline loops: CDR1 GTSNPN, CDR2 SVGIG (reference sequence). The CDR3 spans 14 residues. The CDR3 sequence is CAWSVPGQGAKAFF. DNA for the CDR3: TGTGCCTGGAGTGTTCCGGGACAGGGGGCGAAAGCTTTCTTT.

The chain uses TRBV11-2 and TRBJ1-1; 9 bases are a match to TRBD1. V was clipped by 5 bases and J by 0 bases; unmatched bases: 10. The V gene's germline CDR1 is SGHAT and CDR2 FQNNGV. The CDR3 totals 17 residues. CDR3 DNA sequence: TGTGCCAGCAGCCACGGGGACAGGGCCTTGATGAACACTGAAGCTTTCTTT. Its protein is CASSHGDRALMNTEAFF.

The rearrangement links TRBV7-9 to TRBJ2-7; 9 bases match TRBD2. CDR3 size: 18 residues. Germline CDR1 SEHNR, CDR2 FQNEAQ (reference sequence). V trimming: 6 bases; J trimming: 6 bases; junction bases outside the gene matches: 21. The CDR3 region is CASSSTGLAFSPDREQYF. The CDR3, as DNA: TGTGCCAGCAGTTCAACGGGACTAGCCTTCTCCCCCGATCGCGAGCAGTACTTC.

The chain's CDR3 is CASLILRGSGGQETQYF. The DNA of the CDR3 is TGTGCCAGCCTCATTTTAAGGGGTAGCGGGGGGCAAGAGACCCAGTACTTC. This chain links TRBV5-6 with TRBJ2-5; 10 bases fit TRBD2. CDR3 size: 17 residues. The J segment lost 2 bases and the V segment lost 7 bases, leaving 14 bases of the junction unmatched. Germline CDR1 reads SGHDT; CDR2 reads YYEEEE.